Each of the 10 T cell receptor beta chains below was sequenced from the same sample in a study of identical twins. TCRdb recomputed calls from the 5' RACE reads with MiXCR, one row per CDR3 protein. The table records about 700,000 distinct CDR3 sequences, roughly 8% of them present only once. These same data were also listed under a study on yellow fever vaccine responses in identical twins.

Sequences were obtained from PBMCs. The source of these receptors is a woman between 18 and 30 years old in good health.

This clonotype has at least ten counts. The V call is TRBV18, the J call TRBJ2-3; tentative D call: TRBD2 (5 bases). The germline gives CDR1 KGHSH, CDR2 LQKENI. This CDR3 contains 13 residues. The germline V and J ends were trimmed by 5 bases and 2 bases, with 8 bases remaining between them. The CDR3 spells CASSVRDTDTQYF. In nucleotides, the CDR3 is TGTGCCAGCTCAGTCCGGGACACAGATACGCAGTATTTT.

This clonotype was seen at least ten times. The V gene is TRBV7-9, the J gene TRBJ2-5; D possibly corresponds to TRBD2 (6 bases). The CDR3 extends over 14 amino acids. CDR1 is SEHNR, CDR2 FQNEAQ, per germline (reference sequence). The ends were cut back, 8 bases at V and 0 bases at J, with 13 bases in the middle. The CDR3 nucleotides are TGTGCCAGCGGGGGGTTAGAGTACCAAGAGACCCAGTACTTC. Translation gives CASGGLEYQETQYF.

J is TRBJ2-3 and V is TRBV20-1; 9 bases line up with TRBD2. CDR1 is DFQATT and CDR2 is SNEGSKA in the germline V gene (reference sequence). V lost 3 bases to trimming and J lost 3 bases; unmatched junction nucleotides: 10. This CDR3 spans 16 amino acids. The CDR3 DNA reads TGCAGTGCTAGTGTGGCGGGAGGGCCAGGAACAGATACGCAGTATTTT. It yields the protein CSASVAGGPGTDTQYF.

This clonotype has at least ten counts. The V and J genes are TRBV11-1 and TRBJ2-1; either TRBD1 or TRBD2 may fit D (5 bases each). The V end was cut by 6 bases, the J end by 8 bases, with 20 bases between. Germline V gene sequence: CDR1 SGHAT, CDR2 FQDESV (reference sequence). This CDR3 is 15 amino acids long. CDR3 amino acids: CASSPGTTRIDEQFF. The CDR3, as DNA: TGTGCCAGCAGTCCCGGGACCACAAGGATTGATGAGCAGTTCTTC.

This sequence joins TRBV11-2 and TRBJ2-7, with a weak D call TRBD1 (6 bases). The germline V gene encodes CDR1 SGHAT and CDR2 FQNNGV. Trimming shortened V by 5 bases and J by 3 bases, and 14 bases separated the two germline ends. The CDR3 loop spans 14 amino acids. CDR3 residues: CASSLLGADYEQYF. The CDR3 coding sequence is TGTGCCAGCAGCCTGTTGGGGGCGGACTACGAGCAGTACTTC.

Many counts were recorded for this clonotype. The J gene is TRBJ2-7, the V gene TRBV18; D may be TRBD1 (5 bases). V lost 6 bases and J lost 1, with 13 bases in between. The CDR3 runs to 14 residues. Germline V gives CDR1 KGHSH, CDR2 LQKENI. CDR3 residues: CASSEKGSSYEQYF. The CDR3 DNA reads as TGTGCCAGCTCGGAAAAGGGGTCTTCCTACGAGCAGTACTTC.

In this sample, this clonotype turned up many times. This sequence joins TRBV15 and TRBJ2-3, with D possibly being TRBD2 (6 bases). Trimming shortened V by 0 bases and J by 1 base, and 8 bases separated the two germline ends. This CDR3 has 15 residues. Per germline, CDR1 LNHNV and CDR2 YYDKDF (reference sequence). The CDR3 DNA reads as TGTGCCACCAGCAGAGATCGGAGGGGCACAGATACGCAGTATTTT. This encodes CATSRDRRGTDTQYF. Together with reference TRBV15 and TRBJ2-3, the CDR3 gives the full variable domain: DAMVIQNPRYQVTQFGKPVTLSCSQTLNHNVMYWYQQKSSQAPKLLFHYYDKDFNNEADTPDNFQSRRPNTSFCFLDIRSPGLGDTAMYLCATSRDRRGTDTQYFGPGTRLTVL.

This clonotype turned up a few times. The chain has TRBV15 and TRBJ2-3, with D unresolved. Trimming left V 3 bases short and J 0 bases short, with 10 bases between. The CDR3 has 15 residues. Germline assignment: CDR1 LNHNV and CDR2 YYDKDF (reference sequence). DNA for the CDR3: TGTGCCACCAGCAGGGAGACGGGTAGCACAGATACGCAGTATTTT. Translation: CATSRETGSTDTQYF.

This clonotype was detected a few times. The J gene is TRBJ1-1, the V gene TRBV7-9, with TRBD1 matching over 7 bases. In germline, CDR1 is SEHNR, CDR2 FQNEAQ (reference sequence). V gave up 4 bases and J gave up 8 bases; unmatched junction bases: 10. The CDR3 is made up of 14 amino acids. The CDR3 bases are TGTGCCAGCAGCTACACACAGGGGCGCGAGGAAGCTTTCTTT. Translated, it gives CASSYTQGREEAFF. Complete variable domain (other parts from reference TRBV7-9 and TRBJ1-1): DTGVSQNPRHKITKRGQNVTFRCDPISEHNRLYWYRQTLGQGPEFLTYFQNEAQLEKSRLLSDRFSAERPKGSFSTLEIQRTEQGDSAMYLCASSYTQGREEAFFGQGTRLTVV.

CDR3 bases: TGCAGTGCTAGACCCGTCGACAGTTACGAGCAGTACTTC. This translates into CSARPVDSYEQYF. V usage is TRBV20-1 and J usage is TRBJ2-7; a possible D gene is TRBD1 (5 bases). The CDR3 has 13 amino acids. V lost 2 bases, J lost 4 bases, and 12 bases lay in between. The germline V gene has CDR1 DFQATT and CDR2 SNEGSKA (reference sequence).